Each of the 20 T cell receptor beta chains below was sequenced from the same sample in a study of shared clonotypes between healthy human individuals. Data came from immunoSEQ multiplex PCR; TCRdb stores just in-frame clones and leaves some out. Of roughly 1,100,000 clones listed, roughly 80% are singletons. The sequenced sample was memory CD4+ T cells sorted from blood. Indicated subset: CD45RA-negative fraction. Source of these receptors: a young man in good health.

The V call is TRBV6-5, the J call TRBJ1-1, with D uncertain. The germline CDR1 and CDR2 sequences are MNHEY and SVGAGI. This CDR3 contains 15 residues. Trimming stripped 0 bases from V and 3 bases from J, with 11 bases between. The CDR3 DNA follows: TGTGCCAGCAGTTACTCGGTGGGTTTCTACACTGAAGCTTTCTTT. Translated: CASSYSVGFYTEAFF.

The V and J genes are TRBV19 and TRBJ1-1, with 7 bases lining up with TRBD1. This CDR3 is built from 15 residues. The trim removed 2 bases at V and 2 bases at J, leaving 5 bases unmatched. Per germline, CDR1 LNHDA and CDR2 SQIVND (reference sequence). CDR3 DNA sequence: TGTGCCAGTAGTATACCCGGGACAGCTAACACTGAAGCTTTCTTT. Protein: CASSIPGTANTEAFF.

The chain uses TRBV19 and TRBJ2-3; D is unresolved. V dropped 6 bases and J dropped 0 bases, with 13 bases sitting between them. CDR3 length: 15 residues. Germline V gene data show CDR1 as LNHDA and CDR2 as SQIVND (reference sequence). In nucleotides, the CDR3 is TGTGCCAGTAGCCCCAAGGTTTCTAGCACAGATACGCAGTATTTT. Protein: CASSPKVSSTDTQYF.

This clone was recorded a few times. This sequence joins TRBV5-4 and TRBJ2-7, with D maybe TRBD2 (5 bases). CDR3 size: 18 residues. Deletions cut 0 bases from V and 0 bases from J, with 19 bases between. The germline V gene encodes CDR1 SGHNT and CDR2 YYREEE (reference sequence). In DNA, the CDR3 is TGTGCCAGCAGCTTGGGATGGCAGGTCGGGATTAGCTCCTACGAGCAGTACTTC. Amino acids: CASSLGWQVGISSYEQYF. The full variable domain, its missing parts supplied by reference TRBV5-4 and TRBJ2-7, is ETGVTQSPTHLIKTRGQQVTLRCSSQSGHNTVSWYQQALGQGPQFIFQYYREEENGRGNFPPRFSGLQFPNYSSELNVNALELDDSALYLCASSLGWQVGISSYEQYFGPGTRLTVT.

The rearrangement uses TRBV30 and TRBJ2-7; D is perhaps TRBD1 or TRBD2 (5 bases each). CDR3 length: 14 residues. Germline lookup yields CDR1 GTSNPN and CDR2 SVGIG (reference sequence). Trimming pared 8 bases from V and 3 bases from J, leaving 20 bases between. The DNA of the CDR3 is TGTGCCCGCTCGCGCGAGGGAAGGGGCTACGAGCAGTACTTC. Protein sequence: CARSREGRGYEQYF.

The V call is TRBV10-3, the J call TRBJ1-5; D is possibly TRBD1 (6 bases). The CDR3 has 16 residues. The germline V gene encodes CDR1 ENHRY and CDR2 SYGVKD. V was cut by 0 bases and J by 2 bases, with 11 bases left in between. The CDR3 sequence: CAISESTGSGNQPQHF. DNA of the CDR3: TGTGCCATCAGTGAGTCAACAGGGTCGGGCAATCAGCCCCAGCATTTT.

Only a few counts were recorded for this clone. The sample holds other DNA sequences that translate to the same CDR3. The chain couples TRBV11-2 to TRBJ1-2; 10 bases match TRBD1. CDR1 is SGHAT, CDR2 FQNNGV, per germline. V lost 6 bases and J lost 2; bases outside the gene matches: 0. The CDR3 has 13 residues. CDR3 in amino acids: CASRGQGNYGYTF. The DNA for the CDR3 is TGTGCCAGCAGGGGACAGGGGAACTATGGCTACACCTTC.

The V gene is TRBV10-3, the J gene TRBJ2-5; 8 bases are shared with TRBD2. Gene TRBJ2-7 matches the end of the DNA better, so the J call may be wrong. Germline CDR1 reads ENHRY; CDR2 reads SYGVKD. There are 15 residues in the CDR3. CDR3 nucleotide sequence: TGTGCCATCAGTGAGTCAGGGACTAGATCCTACGAGCAGTACTTC. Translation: CAISESGTRSYEQYF.

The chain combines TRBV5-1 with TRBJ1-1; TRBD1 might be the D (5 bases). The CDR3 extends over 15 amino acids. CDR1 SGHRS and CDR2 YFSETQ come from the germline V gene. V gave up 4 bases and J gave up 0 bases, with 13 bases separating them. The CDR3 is CASSPVGGMNTEAFF. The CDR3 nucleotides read TGCGCCAGCAGCCCCGTGGGGGGGATGAACACTGAAGCTTTCTTT.

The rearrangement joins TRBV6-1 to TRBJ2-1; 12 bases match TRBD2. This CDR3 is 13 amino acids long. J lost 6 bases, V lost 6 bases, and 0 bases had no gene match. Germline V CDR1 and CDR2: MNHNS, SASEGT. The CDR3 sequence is CASRTSGSNEQFF. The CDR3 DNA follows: TGTGCCAGCAGGACTAGCGGGAGCAATGAGCAGTTCTTC.

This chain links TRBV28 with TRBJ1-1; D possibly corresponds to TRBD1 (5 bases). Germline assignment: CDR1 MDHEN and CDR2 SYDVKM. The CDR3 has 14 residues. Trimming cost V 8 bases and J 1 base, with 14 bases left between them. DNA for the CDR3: TGTGCCAGCGGTAAGCGGGGCCGGAACACTGAAGCTTTCTTT. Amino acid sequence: CASGKRGRNTEAFF.

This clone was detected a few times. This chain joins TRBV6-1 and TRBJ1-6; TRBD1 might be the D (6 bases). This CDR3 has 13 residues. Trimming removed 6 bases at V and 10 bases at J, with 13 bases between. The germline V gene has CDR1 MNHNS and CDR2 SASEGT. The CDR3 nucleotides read TGTGCCAGCAGGGGGGGGCAGAACTCACCCCTCCACTTT. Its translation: CASRGGQNSPLHF.

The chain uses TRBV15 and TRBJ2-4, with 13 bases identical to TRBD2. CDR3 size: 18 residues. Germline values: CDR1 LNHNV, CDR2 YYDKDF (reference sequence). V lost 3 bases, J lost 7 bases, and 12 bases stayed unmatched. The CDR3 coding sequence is TGTGCCACCAGCAGGACTAGCGGGGGGTGGAAAGATTACAACATTCAGTACTTC. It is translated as CATSRTSGGWKDYNIQYF.

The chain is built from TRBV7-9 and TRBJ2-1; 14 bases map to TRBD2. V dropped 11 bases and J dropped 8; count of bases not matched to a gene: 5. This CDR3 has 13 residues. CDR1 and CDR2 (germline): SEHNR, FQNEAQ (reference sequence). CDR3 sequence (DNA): TGTGCCGGCGGACTAGCGGGAGGCTATGAGCAGTTCTTC. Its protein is CAGGLAGGYEQFF.

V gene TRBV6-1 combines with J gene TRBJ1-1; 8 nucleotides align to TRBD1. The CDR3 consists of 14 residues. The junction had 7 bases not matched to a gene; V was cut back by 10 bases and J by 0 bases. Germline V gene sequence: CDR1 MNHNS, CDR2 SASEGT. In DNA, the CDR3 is TGTGCCATTAAGACAGGGGCCATGAACACTGAAGCTTTCTTT. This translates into CAIKTGAMNTEAFF.

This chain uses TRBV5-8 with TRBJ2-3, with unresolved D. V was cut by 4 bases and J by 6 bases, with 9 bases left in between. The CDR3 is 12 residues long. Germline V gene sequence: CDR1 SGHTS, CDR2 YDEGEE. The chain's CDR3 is CASSPLLDTQYF. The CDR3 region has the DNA TGTGCCAGCAGCCCGCTTCTTGATACGCAGTATTTT.

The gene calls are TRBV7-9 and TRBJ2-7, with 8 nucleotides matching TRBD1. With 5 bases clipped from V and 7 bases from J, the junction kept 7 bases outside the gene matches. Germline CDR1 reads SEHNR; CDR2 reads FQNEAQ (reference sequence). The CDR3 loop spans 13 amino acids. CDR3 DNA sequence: TGTGCCAGCAGCACCCAGGGGGCAGGGGAGCAGTACTTC. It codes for CASSTQGAGEQYF.

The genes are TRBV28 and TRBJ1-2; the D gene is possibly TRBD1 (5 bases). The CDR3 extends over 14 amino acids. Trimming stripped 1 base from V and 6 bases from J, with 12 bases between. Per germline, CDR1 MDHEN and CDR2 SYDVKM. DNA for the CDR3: TGTGCCAGCAGTTTATCCCAGGGAGGAGATGGCTACACCTTC. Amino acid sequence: CASSLSQGGDGYTF.

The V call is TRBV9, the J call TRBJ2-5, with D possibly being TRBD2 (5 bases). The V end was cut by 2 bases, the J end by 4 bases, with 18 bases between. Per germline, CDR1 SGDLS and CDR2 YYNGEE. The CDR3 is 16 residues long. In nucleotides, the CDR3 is TGTGCCAGCAGCGTCGCCCCCCTGGGAGAGGCAGAGACCCAGTACTTC. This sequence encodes CASSVAPLGEAETQYF. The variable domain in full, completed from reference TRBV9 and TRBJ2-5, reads DSGVTQTPKHLITATGQRVTLRCSPRSGDLSVYWYQQSLDQGLQFLIQYYNGEERAKGNILERFSAQQFPDLHSELNLSSLELGDSALYFCASSVAPLGEAETQYFGPGTRLLVL.

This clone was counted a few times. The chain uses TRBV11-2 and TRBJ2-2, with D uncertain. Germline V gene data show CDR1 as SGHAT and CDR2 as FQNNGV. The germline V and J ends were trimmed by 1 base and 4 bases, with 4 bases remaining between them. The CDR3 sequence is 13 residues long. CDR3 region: CASSLGSTGELFF. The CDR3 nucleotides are TGTGCCAGCAGCTTAGGGTCCACCGGGGAGCTGTTTTTT. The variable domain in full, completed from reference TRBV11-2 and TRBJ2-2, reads EAGVAQSPRYKIIEKRQSVAFWCNPISGHATLYWYQQILGQGPKLLIQFQNNGVVDDSQLPKDRFSAERLKGVDSTLKIQPAKLEDSAVYLCASSLGSTGELFFGEGSRLTVL.